The 29 T cell receptor beta chains in this list originate from one sample, sequenced in a study of blood T cells in healthy people across ages. PCR was performed a second time for about 7 to 12 cycles using a sample-barcoded 5' primer and a J-beta primer mix. TCRdb redid the calling of the 5' RACE reads with MiXCR, one entry per CDR3 protein. Among around 780,000 distinct CDR3 sequences listed, approximately 53% were seen once. The sequencing sample was made of blood. The origin of the receptors is a middle-aged man in good health.

The chain links TRBV7-9 to TRBJ2-3, with 9 bases aligning to TRBD2. The junction had 7 bases not matched to a gene; V was cut back by 1 base and J by 5 bases. In germline, CDR1 is SEHNR, CDR2 FQNEAQ (reference sequence). This CDR3 has 16 residues. The CDR3 region is CASSLDRTSAGDTQYF. CDR3 nucleotide sequence: TGTGCCAGCAGCTTAGACCGGACTAGCGCCGGAGATACGCAGTATTTT.

The V and J genes are TRBV18 and TRBJ2-1, with TRBD2 as a possible D gene (6 bases). V lost 2 bases, J lost 10 bases, and 9 bases lay in between. Looked up from germline, CDR1 is KGHSH and CDR2 is LQKENI. The CDR3 runs 12 residues. The CDR3: CASSPWRGEQFF. CDR3 in DNA: TGTGCCAGCTCACCATGGCGGGGAGAGCAGTTCTTC.

This clonotype has more than one count but fewer than ten. This chain uses TRBV29-1 with TRBJ2-1; the D gene is possibly TRBD2 (5 bases). Germline lookup yields CDR1 SQVTM and CDR2 ANQGSEA. Trimming stripped 3 bases from V and 7 bases from J, with 13 bases between. The CDR3 contains 13 residues. CDR3: CSVERELINEQFF. In DNA, the CDR3 is TGCAGCGTTGAGAGGGAACTCATTAATGAGCAGTTCTTC.

The V and J genes are TRBV25-1 and TRBJ2-1; tentatively, D is TRBD1 (9 bases). The germline V gene encodes CDR1 MGHDK and CDR2 SYGVNS. The CDR3 runs to 11 residues. As DNA, the CDR3 is TGTAGCGGGGGACAGGGATCCGAGCAGTTCTTC. Its translation is CSGGQGSEQFF. The variable domain in full, completed from reference TRBV25-1 and TRBJ2-1, reads EADIYQTPRYLVIGTGKKITLECSQTMGHDKMYWYQQDPGMELHLIHYSYGVNSTEKGDLSSESTVSRIRTEHFPLTLESARPSHTSQYLCSGGQGSEQFFGPGTRLTVL.

V is TRBV25-1 and J is TRBJ2-5; a possible D gene is TRBD2 (5 bases). The J call is doubtful: the DNA matches TRBJ2-7 better. Germline-derived CDR1 and CDR2 are MGHDK and SYGVNS. The CDR3 totals 15 residues. The CDR3 protein is CASSGAIPGIYEQYF. Here the CDR3 DNA reads TGTGCCAGCAGTGGGGCGATTCCGGGAATCTACGAGCAGTACTTC.

The chain has TRBV24-1 and TRBJ2-1; 10 bases fit TRBD2. Trimming at V came to 1 base and at J to 10 bases, leaving 15 bases not matched to a gene. The CDR3 loop spans 18 amino acids. CDR1 KGHDR and CDR2 SFDVKD come from the germline V gene. The CDR3 sequence is CATSDLGSGGAFTNEQFF. The DNA of the CDR3 is TGTGCCACCAGTGATTTAGGGAGCGGGGGGGCCTTCACTAACGAGCAGTTCTTC.

There are a few counts of this clonotype. The chain joins TRBV28 to TRBJ1-2, with D perhaps matching TRBD1 (5 bases). CDR1 is MDHEN, CDR2 SYDVKM, per germline. Trimming stripped 7 bases from V and 2 bases from J, with 14 bases between. The CDR3 consists of 14 residues. CDR3 in amino acids: CASTALDRNYGYTF. The CDR3 DNA reads TGTGCCAGCACGGCCTTAGACAGAAACTATGGCTACACCTTC.

This clonotype was seen more than once but under ten times. The CDR3 sequence: CASSSRSTGGYEQYF. The CDR3 region has the DNA TGTGCCAGCAGCTCCCGCTCGACAGGGGGCTACGAGCAGTACTTC. The J gene is TRBJ2-7, the V gene TRBV7-2; 9 bases line up with TRBD1. The CDR3 length is 15 residues. V dropped 4 bases and J dropped 3; count of bases not matched to a gene: 7. Germline V gene data show CDR1 as SGHTA and CDR2 as FQGNSA.

The gene calls are TRBV20-1 and TRBJ1-1; TRBD1 is a possible D gene (5 bases). The CDR3 runs 12 residues. Trimming shortened V by 4 bases and J by 4 bases, and 10 bases separated the two germline ends. From germline, CDR1 is DFQATT and CDR2 SNEGSKA (reference sequence). The CDR3: CSAKPGGTEAFF. DNA of the CDR3: TGCAGTGCTAAACCTGGGGGCACTGAAGCTTTCTTT.

This rearrangement joins TRBV5-1 to TRBJ2-3; 10 positions match TRBD1. The CDR3 extends over 14 amino acids. Germline CDR1 and CDR2: SGHRS and YFSETQ. Trimming removed 4 bases from V and 6 bases from J; junction bases left unmatched: 5. The CDR3 DNA is TGCGCCAGCAGCCGCGAGGGACAGGGGGATACGCAGTATTTT. This sequence encodes CASSREGQGDTQYF.

This clonotype was picked up a small number of times. The chain joins TRBV6-5 to TRBJ1-2; maybe TRBD1 (5 bases). The CDR3 runs to 15 residues. V was pared by 0 bases and J by 7 bases, with 15 bases between. Looked up from germline, CDR1 is MNHEY and CDR2 is SVGAGI. The CDR3 nucleotides are TGTGCCAGCAGTTACTCGGCCCGGGGACGCGGTGGCTACACCTTC. Protein product: CASSYSARGRGGYTF.

The chain couples TRBV10-3 to TRBJ1-5; D uncertain. Between the trimmed V and J ends, which lost 10 bases and 5 bases, there was a span of 21 bases. Germline-derived CDR1 and CDR2 are ENHRY and SYGVKD. The CDR3 extends over 15 amino acids. The CDR3 sequence: CATKTRTAPDQPQHF. CDR3 DNA sequence: TGTGCCACCAAGACCCGGACCGCCCCCGATCAGCCCCAGCATTTT.

This clonotype was found many times. This chain links TRBV5-8 with TRBJ2-1, with a weak D call TRBD1 (6 bases). CDR3 size: 15 residues. The germline V gene has CDR1 SGHTS and CDR2 YDEGEE. V was clipped by 5 bases and J by 12 bases, with 24 bases between them. For the CDR3, the DNA is TGTGCCAGCAGGGCTCGGACAGCAACAATTCTAGTGCAGTTCTTC. It yields the protein CASRARTATILVQFF.

The chain couples TRBV15 to TRBJ2-5; 11 bases are shared with TRBD2. There are 13 residues in the CDR3. Germline V CDR1 and CDR2: LNHNV, YYDKDF (reference sequence). Trimming took 9 bases from V and 7 from J; bases not matched to a gene: 7. CDR3 in DNA: TGTGCCACGGGGACTAGCGGCTTTGTGACCCAGTACTTC. Its protein is CATGTSGFVTQYF.

This clonotype came up once. The chain employs TRBV9 and TRBJ1-1; the D is unclear. The CDR3 contains 16 residues. Germline loops: CDR1 SGDLS, CDR2 YYNGEE. The ends were cut back, 0 bases at V and 3 bases at J, with 15 bases in the middle. The CDR3 DNA follows: TGTGCCAGCAGCGTAGGACGTTGGGAGGAGGACACTGAAGCTTTCTTT. This sequence encodes CASSVGRWEEDTEAFF.

V and J are TRBV30 and TRBJ1-6, with TRBD1 matching over 11 bases. Germline CDR1 is GTSNPN and CDR2 is SVGIG (reference sequence). Trimming at V came to 2 bases and at J to 8 bases, leaving 2 bases not matched to a gene. The CDR3 length is 14 residues. CDR3 in amino acids: CAWSTGQGDSPLHF. The CDR3 nucleotides are TGTGCCTGGAGTACGGGACAGGGGGATTCACCCCTCCACTTT.

The chain combines TRBV2 with TRBJ1-1; D perhaps matches TRBD1 (5 bases). This CDR3 has 15 residues. V lost 6 bases and J 0 bases, leaving 14 bases between the germline ends. Germline lookup yields CDR1 SNHLY and CDR2 FYNNEI. CDR3 in DNA: TGTGCCAGCAGGGTGGGGCAGTTCATGAACACTGAAGCTTTCTTT. It yields the protein CASRVGQFMNTEAFF.

The chain employs TRBV7-3 and TRBJ2-5; D may be TRBD2 (5 bases). The germline gives CDR1 SGHTA, CDR2 FQGTGA. V gave up 5 bases and J gave up 11 bases, with 36 bases separating them. The CDR3 runs to 19 residues. In nucleotides, the CDR3 is TGTGCCAGCAGCCTAAACGGGATCAGGACCCTTAGGACCCGCAATGAGCAGTACTTC. As protein: CASSLNGIRTLRTRNEQYF.

This clonotype was counted a single time. The J gene is TRBJ2-1, the V gene TRBV3-1; no clear D. This CDR3 comprises 14 residues. Trimming cost V 1 base and J 10 bases, with 14 bases left between them. The germline V gene has CDR1 LGHDT and CDR2 YNNKEL (reference sequence). CDR3 sequence: CASSQVVSPREQFF. CDR3 DNA: TGTGCCAGCAGCCAAGTGGTCTCCCCTAGGGAGCAGTTCTTC.

The chain links TRBV11-2 to TRBJ1-2; perhaps TRBD1 as D (6 bases). Trimming left V 1 base short and J 4 bases short, with 16 bases between. The length of the CDR3 is 16 residues. Per germline, CDR1 SGHAT and CDR2 FQNNGV. The chain's CDR3 is CASSLATGQPRYGYTF. DNA for the CDR3: TGTGCCAGCAGCTTAGCGACAGGCCAGCCTCGCTATGGCTACACCTTC. The full variable domain, completed using reference TRBV11-2 and TRBJ1-2, is EAGVAQSPRYKIIEKRQSVAFWCNPISGHATLYWYQQILGQGPKLLIQFQNNGVVDDSQLPKDRFSAERLKGVDSTLKIQPAKLEDSAVYLCASSLATGQPRYGYTFGSGTRLTVV.

A single count supports this clonotype. The J gene is TRBJ2-3, the V gene TRBV3-1; the match to TRBD1 covers 9 bases. The CDR3 has 17 residues. The germline gives CDR1 LGHDT, CDR2 YNNKEL (reference sequence). J gave up 2 bases and V 3 bases, and 9 bases lay outside the gene matches. The CDR3 loop reads CASSQGRTGGYTDTQYF. The CDR3, as DNA: TGTGCCAGCAGCCAGGGCCGAACAGGGGGCTACACAGATACGCAGTATTTT.

The chain carries TRBV29-1 and TRBJ1-1; no firm D call. The CDR3 consists of 11 residues. Germline values: CDR1 SQVTM, CDR2 ANQGSEA. V lost 1 base and J lost 8, with 8 bases in between. CDR3 coding DNA: TGCAGCGTTGAAGGGGGAGGCGAAGCTTTCTTT. It translates to CSVEGGGEAFF.

The gene calls are TRBV5-1 and TRBJ2-7; D call uncertain. The CDR3 has 12 amino acids. Germline values: CDR1 SGHRS, CDR2 YFSETQ. Between the trimmed V and J ends, which lost 3 bases and 6 bases, there was a span of 10 bases. CDR3 in amino acids: CASSYVTGEQYF. Here the CDR3 DNA reads TGCGCCAGCAGCTATGTTACGGGCGAGCAGTACTTC.

In its sample, this clonotype was seen many times. V usage is TRBV7-2 and J usage is TRBJ2-5; 10 nucleotides agree with TRBD2. V lost 3 bases to trimming and J lost 1 base; unmatched junction nucleotides: 2. The CDR3 is 15 amino acids. The germline V gene has CDR1 SGHTA and CDR2 FQGNSA. The CDR3 DNA reads as TGTGCCAGCAGCTTTGTAGCGGGAGGCCAAGAGACCCAGTACTTC. Protein: CASSFVAGGQETQYF.

The chain carries TRBV24-1 and TRBJ2-1; 7 positions agree with TRBD1. The length of the CDR3 is 18 residues. Germline CDR1 is KGHDR and CDR2 is SFDVKD. Unmatched junction bases numbered 23, after V lost 7 bases and J lost 9 bases. CDR3 amino acids: CATSPGQAYSLGKGEQFF. The CDR3 coding sequence is TGTGCCACCAGCCCCGGACAGGCCTATTCGCTGGGGAAGGGTGAGCAGTTCTTC.

This clonotype was seen only a few times. V usage is TRBV25-1 and J usage is TRBJ1-1; D is unresolved. This CDR3 has 14 amino acids. Germline assignment: CDR1 MGHDK and CDR2 SYGVNS. V was shortened by 0 bases and J by 4 bases, with 9 bases between the two germline ends. The CDR3: CASSEYRVGTEAFF. CDR3 in DNA: TGTGCCAGCAGTGAATACCGGGTGGGCACTGAAGCTTTCTTT.

This clonotype was counted between two and nine times. The rearrangement uses TRBV15 and TRBJ2-7; 9 nucleotides align to TRBD1. Trimming took 2 bases from V and 4 from J; bases not matched to a gene: 3. Germline V gives CDR1 LNHNV, CDR2 YYDKDF (reference sequence). The CDR3 is 14 amino acids. CDR3 amino acids: CATSRQGQGYEQYF. The CDR3 DNA is TGTGCCACCAGCAGACAGGGACAGGGATACGAGCAGTACTTC.

This clonotype was recorded many times. J is TRBJ2-5 and V is TRBV10-3; no reliable D call. V lost 0 bases to trimming and J lost 2 bases, with 7 bases between them. The CDR3 is 14 residues long. Germline V gene sequence: CDR1 ENHRY, CDR2 SYGVKD. CDR3 protein: CAISESGGQETQYF. CDR3 in DNA: TGTGCCATCAGTGAGTCGGGCGGACAAGAGACCCAGTACTTC.

V gene TRBV29-1 combines with J gene TRBJ1-5, with 8 nucleotides matching TRBD1. Germline CDR1 is SQVTM and CDR2 is ANQGSEA. Unmatched junction bases numbered 11, after V lost 6 bases and J lost 1 base. The CDR3 loop spans 16 amino acids. CDR3 bases: TGCAGCGTACAAGGACAGGGAGATCGGAGCAATCAGCCCCAGCATTTT. This codes for CSVQGQGDRSNQPQHF. Looking up the rest from reference TRBV29-1 and TRBJ1-5 gives the full variable domain: SAVISQKPSRDICQRGTSLTIQCQVDSQVTMMFWYRQQPGQSLTLIATANQGSEATYESGFVIDKFPISRPNLTFSTLTVSNMSPEDSSIYLCSVQGQGDRSNQPQHFGDGTRLSIL.